This is a list of T cell receptor beta chains from one sample in a study of OX40 agonist ivuxolimab in advanced cancers. Profiled with immunoSEQ multiplex PCR; TCRdb holds only in-frame clones, not every one. The sample holds around 22,000 clones, around nine tenths seen once. The sequenced sample was CD4+ or CD8+ T cells sorted from blood, obtained in a trial of the OX40 agonist ivuxolimab. All receptors come from an adult with an advanced solid tumor such as melanoma, head and neck, liver or kidney cancer. The CDR3 runs from the conserved cysteine through the conserved F or W. The D gene is left open where the match is weak. Rows give clone size only sometimes, using once, few, many, or a class for an expanded clone.

>-|-|TRBV19|TRBJ1-4
CASSIDLTAGEVFF
TGTGCCAGTAGTATAGATCTAACAGCCGGGGAGGTGTTTTTT
>TRBD1|-|TRBV19|TRBJ2-7
CASSHGTGGSEQYF
TGTGCCAGTAGTCACGGGACAGGGGGCTCCGAGCAGTACTTC
>TRBD2|-|TRBV9|TRBJ2-7
CASSVAPSGRALSYEQYF
TGTGCCAGCAGCGTAGCTCCTAGCGGGAGGGCCTTATCCTACGAGCAGTACTTC
>-|-|TRBV9|TRBJ2-7
CASSVGFVGDEKGYEQYF
TGTGCCAGCAGCGTAGGGTTTGTGGGGGATGAGAAGGGCTACGAGCAGTACTTC
>-|-|TRBV19|TRBJ1-1
CAAGRAETEAFF
TGTGCCGCCGGCAGGGCGGAAACTGAAGCTTTCTTT
>TRBD2|-|TRBV11-3|TRBJ2-3
CASSPPVAGATDTQYF
TGTGCCAGCAGCCCCCCGGTTGCGGGAGCAACAGATACGCAGTATTTT
>-|-|TRBV11-2|TRBJ1-2
CASSLVEGTFYGYTF
TGTGCCAGCAGCTTAGTAGAGGGCACTTTCTATGGCTACACCTTC
>TRBD2|-|TRBV13|TRBJ2-1
CASSAGLAVGTIGSYNEQFF
TGTGCCAGCAGCGCGGGACTAGCGGTAGGAACGATCGGCTCCTACAATGAGCAGTTCTTC
>-|-|TRBV28|TRBJ2-3
CASSYLSGPPGTQYF
TGTGCCAGCAGTTATCTTTCGGGGCCACCGGGTACGCAGTATTTT
>-|few|TRBV7-9|TRBJ1-1
CASSKSGNTEAFF
TGTGCCAGCAGCAAGTCAGGGAACACTGAAGCTTTCTTT
>TRBD2|-|TRBV6-4|TRBJ2-3
CASSVVAGDTDTQYF
TGTGCCAGCAGTGTTGTTGCGGGAGACACAGATACGCAGTATTTT
>-|-|TRBV25-1|TRBJ2-7
CASRPMDSYEQYF
TGTGCCAGCAGACCGATGGACTCCTACGAGCAGTACTTC
>-|-|TRBV5-1|TRBJ1-2
CASSLEGSNYGYTF
TGCGCCAGCAGCTTAGAGGGATCGAACTATGGCTACACCTTC
>-|-|TRBV19|TRBJ1-2
CASSILANYGYTF
TGTGCCAGTAGTATACTGGCTAACTATGGCTACACCTTC
>-|-|TRBV27|TRBJ1-2
CASSPGVLVGGYTF
TGTGCCAGCAGTCCTGGGGTCCTGGTGGGCGGCTACACCTTC
>-|once|TRBV27|TRBJ1-6
CASRDSYTPFFSPLHF
TGTGCCAGCAGAGACAGTTATACGCCCTTTTTTTCACCCCTCCACTTT
>-|few|TRBV27|TRBJ2-3
CASSLGSTDTQYF
TGTGCCAGCAGTTTGGGTAGCACAGATACGCAGTATTTT
>-|-|TRBV6-9|TRBJ2-3
CASSYSGGTQDTQYF
TGTGCCAGCAGTTACTCCGGTGGCACCCAAGATACGCAGTATTTT
>-|-|TRBV11-2|TRBJ2-5
CASSSFQGAETQYF
TGTGCCAGCAGCTCTTTTCAGGGTGCAGAGACCCAGTACTTC
>TRBD2|-|TRBV7-9|TRBJ2-1
CASSLGSSGGGYNEQFF
TGTGCCAGCAGCTTAGGTTCTTCGGGAGGGGGCTACAATGAGCAGTTCTTC
>TRBD1|few|TRBV7-9|TRBJ1-6
CASSLGQGQAYNSPLHF
TGTGCCAGCAGCTTAGGACAGGGTCAGGCCTATAATTCACCCCTCCACTTT
>-|-|TRBV9|TRBJ1-5
CASSVGTENNQPQHF
TGTGCCAGCAGCGTAGGGACAGAGAACAATCAGCCCCAGCATTTT
>TRBD2|-|TRBV4-1|TRBJ2-6
CASSPSGLAGPSGANVLTF
TGCGCCAGCAGCCCCTCAGGGCTAGCGGGTCCCTCTGGGGCCAACGTCCTGACTTTC